These 10 T cell receptor beta chains were all obtained from the same sample, sequenced in a study of blood T cell repertoires in COVID-19. Measured with immunoSEQ multiplex PCR; TCRdb has only the in-frame clones, and not every one. Altogether about 240,000 clones are present, approximately 78% being singletons, with the ten largest covering around 3.5%. Sequences were obtained from peripheral blood. The receptors shown here come from a woman under 30 with acute or convalescent COVID-19.

The V gene is TRBV5-4, the J gene TRBJ2-1, with TRBD1 matching 7 bases. In germline, CDR1 is SGHNT, CDR2 YYREEE (reference sequence). V was pared by 6 bases and J by 0 bases, with 15 bases of the junction left unmatched. This CDR3 has 18 residues. CDR3 loop: CASTPDPGQLSSYNEQFF. The CDR3 bases are TGTGCCAGCACCCCGGACCCGGGACAGCTGAGCTCCTACAATGAGCAGTTCTTC.

The gene calls are TRBV6-5 and TRBJ2-5; D unresolved. V was pared by 5 bases and J by 4 bases, with 11 bases between. Per the germline V gene, CDR1 is MNHEY and CDR2 is SVGAGI. There are 13 residues in the CDR3. CDR3 sequence: CASSTRRRETQYF. The CDR3 DNA reads as TGTGCCAGCAGTACCCGACGGAGAGAGACCCAGTACTTC.

The rearrangement joins TRBV19 to TRBJ2-2; D gene uncertain. The CDR3 has 17 residues. Germline CDR1 reads LNHDA; CDR2 reads SQIVND (reference sequence). The V end lost 5 bases, the J end lost 3 bases, and 19 bases lay between the germline ends. The CDR3 sequence: CASSPPLIVPDTGELFF. The DNA for the CDR3 is TGTGCCAGTAGTCCGCCACTCATAGTGCCCGACACCGGGGAGCTGTTTTTT.

The rearrangement links TRBV19 to TRBJ2-7, with D tentatively TRBD2 (5 bases). The V end lost 5 bases, the J end lost 3 bases, and 14 bases lay between the germline ends. CDR1 and CDR2 from the germline V gene are LNHDA and SQIVND (reference sequence). This CDR3 is built from 14 residues. In DNA form, the CDR3 reads TGTGCCAGTAGTGAGGGCGCATTTAACTACGAGCAGTACTTC. Amino acid sequence: CASSEGAFNYEQYF.

The chain uses TRBV5-1 and TRBJ1-1, with 7 bases fitting TRBD1. The CDR3 sequence is 13 residues long. V shed 4 bases, J shed 7 bases, and the junction held 7 bases outside the gene matches. Per germline, CDR1 SGHRS and CDR2 YFSETQ. This CDR3 is CASSRDSPNEAFF. For the CDR3, the DNA is TGCGCCAGCAGCCGGGACAGCCCCAATGAAGCTTTCTTT.

This sequence joins TRBV2 and TRBJ2-5, with TRBD2 matching over 12 bases. Unmatched junction bases numbered 5, after V lost 9 bases and J lost 0 bases. CDR1 SNHLY and CDR2 FYNNEI come from the germline V gene. The CDR3 contains 15 residues. This chain's CDR3 is CASSLAGGDQETQYF. The CDR3 DNA reads as TGTGCCAGTTCCCTAGCGGGGGGGGACCAAGAGACCCAGTACTTC.

The chain combines TRBV9 with TRBJ1-1; 8 bases map to TRBD1. After removal of 3 bases from V and 6 bases from J, the junction contained 10 bases not matched to a gene. The CDR3 covers 15 residues. The germline V gene has CDR1 SGDLS and CDR2 YYNGEE. CDR3 DNA: TGTGCCAGCAGCGGAGGTGGCCAGGGGGCAGCTGAAGCTTTCTTT. Protein product: CASSGGGQGAAEAFF.

The chain is built from TRBV5-6 and TRBJ2-1; 7 bases agree with TRBD1. With 6 bases clipped from V and 2 bases from J, the junction kept 8 bases outside the gene matches. CDR3 size: 15 residues. The germline gives CDR1 SGHDT, CDR2 YYEEEE. The CDR3 region has the DNA TGTGCCAGCATACTCGTGACAGGGCCCTACAATGAGCAGTTCTTC. It translates to CASILVTGPYNEQFF.

V is TRBV27 and J is TRBJ1-6; tentatively, D is TRBD1 (6 bases). V shed 6 bases and J shed 10 bases, with 16 bases lying between them. The V gene's germline CDR1 is MNHEY and CDR2 SMNVEV (reference sequence). This CDR3 is built from 14 residues. The chain's CDR3 is CASSQGWGGSPLHF. The CDR3 DNA reads as TGTGCCAGCAGCCAGGGGTGGGGGGGGTCACCCCTCCACTTT.

The chain carries TRBV7-8 and TRBJ2-1, with TRBD2 as a possible D gene (5 bases). The germline gives CDR1 SGHVS, CDR2 FQNEAQ. Trimming took off 5 bases at V and 8 bases at J, with 16 bases between the two ends. The CDR3 consists of 14 residues. The CDR3 nucleotides are TGTGCCAGCAGCAGGACTGCCCGCTCCGATGAGCAGTTCTTC. It yields the protein CASSRTARSDEQFF.